Shown below are 2 T cell receptor beta chains from a single sample sequenced in a study of radiotherapy plus CTLA-4 blockade in lung cancer. Method: immunoSEQ multiplex PCR; TCRdb's copy keeps in-frame clones and lacks some. The profile shows 13,000 to 15,000 clones, 87% of them singletons. The specimen was peripheral blood, collected from a patient treated with radiotherapy plus ipilimumab. These receptor sequences come from a human donor with non-small cell lung cancer that progressed on radiotherapy plus ipilimumab. Some clones in this sample may be carry-over from other donors' samples.

The CDR3 coding sequence is TGTGCCAGCAGCTGGGGGACAAATGAGCAGTTCTTC. Encoded protein: CASSWGTNEQFF. The rearrangement links TRBV7-2 to TRBJ2-1, with a weak D call TRBD1 (6 bases). The germline V and J ends were trimmed by 4 bases and 7 bases, with 8 bases remaining between them. CDR1 and CDR2 (germline): SGHTA, FQGNSA. The CDR3 length is 12 residues. The full variable domain, with the rest looked up from reference TRBV7-2 and TRBJ2-1, is GAGVSQSPSNKVTEKGKDVELRCDPISGHTALYWYRQSLGQGLEFLIYFQGNSAPDKSGLPSDRFSAERTGGSVSTLTIQRTQQEDSAVYLCASSWGTNEQFFGPGTRLTVL.

The chain recombines TRBV27 with TRBJ2-2; tentatively, D is TRBD1 (5 bases). The ends were cut back, 5 bases at V and 6 bases at J, with 10 bases in the middle. This CDR3 is built from 13 residues. Per the germline V gene, CDR1 is MNHEY and CDR2 is SMNVEV (reference sequence). The CDR3 reads CASSQGGAGELFF. The DNA of the CDR3 is TGTGCCAGCAGTCAGGGTGGGGCCGGGGAGCTGTTTTTT.